These 3 T cell receptor beta chains originate from one sample sequenced in a study of shared clonotypes between healthy human individuals. Clones were read by immunoSEQ multiplex PCR, and TCRdb kept only the in-frame ones, dropping some. The table has some 2,100,000 clones, around 93% seen once. In the naive CD8 group, cells lacked CD45RO and were positively selected for CCR7, so terminally differentiated effector memory CD45RA+ cells were left out. The source material was naive CD8+ T cells from PBMCs. The source is a man aged 18 to 29 in good health. Some clones in this sample may be carry-over from other donors' samples.

The chain uses TRBV4-2 and TRBJ2-7; 11 nucleotides agree with TRBD2. The CDR3 runs 17 residues. Trimming cost V 2 bases and J 2 bases; bases outside gene matches: 8. Germline V gene sequence: CDR1 LGHNA, CDR2 YNFKEQ. The CDR3 bases are TGTGCCAGCAGCCAAACCCTCCCGGGACTAGCGGCCTACGAGCAGTACTTC. This sequence encodes CASSQTLPGLAAYEQYF.

This sequence joins TRBV15 and TRBJ1-1; D might be TRBD1 (6 bases). Germline CDR1 and CDR2: LNHNV and YYDKDF (reference sequence). V shed 0 bases and J shed 0 bases, with 11 bases lying between them. CDR3 length: 16 amino acids. Written as DNA, the CDR3 is TGTGCCACCAGCAGAGAGAACAGGGCAATGAACACTGAAGCTTTCTTT. Translated, it gives CATSRENRAMNTEAFF.

This clone was observed a few times. The chain carries TRBV14 and TRBJ1-1, with D hard to call. Germline V gene sequence: CDR1 SGHDN, CDR2 FVKESK. V lost 2 bases and J 8 bases, leaving 21 bases between the germline ends. This CDR3 region has 16 residues. The CDR3 DNA sequence: TGTGCCAGCAGCCAACTCATGGGAGGAGGAACTACGGAAGCTTTCTTT. Residues: CASSQLMGGGTTEAFF. Full variable domain (missing parts from reference TRBV14 and TRBJ1-1): EAGVTQFPSHSVIEKGQTVTLRCDPISGHDNLYWYRRVMGKEIKFLLHFVKESKQDESGMPNNRFLAERTGGTYSTLKVQPAELEDSGVYFCASSQLMGGGTTEAFFGQGTRLTVV.